In its sample, the clone carrying this TCR beta chain was seen a few times. A single record per CDR3 protein comes from TCRdb applying MiXCR to the RT-PCR reads. The sample yields about 620,000 distinct CDR3 sequences, about 11% seen once. These data belong to a study of response to subunit inactivated influenza vaccine. This sample was also put to use in a study of T cells expressing NK-cell markers. That paper adds: 5'RACE template switching built TCR beta cDNA with unique molecular identifiers. Dominant NKG2C+ clonotypes made up roughly 1.0-8% of CD8+ T cells in roughly six donors.

This sequence originates from a man aged 45-65 years who received an inactivated influenza vaccine. This material consisted of PBMCs from blood, taken on the day of vaccination.

CDR3 bases: TGTGCCAGCAGCCAACCGGGAAACACAGATACGCAGTATTTT. This codes for CASSQPGNTDTQYF. The chain combines TRBV3-1 with TRBJ2-3; tentative D call: TRBD2 (5 bases). Germline assignment: CDR1 LGHDT and CDR2 YNNKEL (reference sequence). Trimming left V 2 bases short and J 2 bases short, with 8 bases between. The CDR3 consists of 14 residues.